The entry that follows covers one T cell receptor (beta chain) sequence. Its antigen is unidentified. This sample is drawn from a study of cytomegalovirus exposure and HLA in healthy donors. At the level of the study: T cells numbering about 179 million yielded around 120 million unique TCR beta sequences in an earlier analysis. Study-level results: The only immune exposure information that was available was CMV serostatus. Using a false discovery rate of 0.05, a later analysis showed that approximately 16,000 TCR beta sequences were associated with HLA alleles.

Primers: 60 Vbeta forward and 13 Jbeta reverse. TCRdb's table, derived via immunoSEQ multiplex PCR, lists solely in-frame clones and lacks some. The sample yields 280,000 or so clones, roughly 90% seen once. The germline V gene encodes CDR1 MNHEY and CDR2 SMNVEV (reference sequence). The CDR3 contains 14 residues. V was shortened by 2 bases and J by 3 bases, with 10 bases between the two germline ends. Nominally healthy donors provided the samples, though records likely missed some immune exposures. Sequenced material: PBMCs. V is TRBV27 and J is TRBJ1-1, with D possibly TRBD1 on 6 matching bases. The sequence derives from a woman under 30 in good health and CMV-seronegative. CDR3 residues: CASSLVRQDTEAFF. The CDR3 bases are TGTGCCAGCAGTTTAGTCAGACAGGACACTGAAGCTTTCTTT.